This T cell receptor beta chain emerged from a study of OX40 agonist ivuxolimab in advanced cancers. Study background: Patients were infused with ivuxolimab every 2 weeks at 0.01 to 10 mg/kg.

Libraries were prepared by immunoSEQ multiplex PCR; TCRdb keeps only in-frame clonotypes and omits some of them. The data hold some 74,000 clones, with approximately 83% observed a single time. The V and J ends lost 4 bases and 4 bases respectively, with 17 bases between them. Germline V gene data show CDR1 as SGHRS and CDR2 as YFSETQ. CDR3 length: 15 residues. This clonotype was obtained from an adult with an advanced solid tumor such as melanoma, head and neck, liver or kidney cancer. This rearrangement joins TRBV5-1 to TRBJ1-2, with TRBD1 as a possible D gene (6 bases). Sequencing used CD4+ or CD8+ T cells sorted from blood, obtained in a trial of the OX40 agonist ivuxolimab. The CDR3 sequence: CASSARGGAGYGYTF. The CDR3 DNA is TGCGCCAGCAGCGCCCGTGGGGGCGCAGGCTATGGCTACACCTTC. Combining the CDR3 with reference TRBV5-1 and TRBJ1-2 gives the whole variable domain KAGVTQTPRYLIKTRGQQVTLSCSPISGHRSVSWYQQTPGQGLQFLFEYFSETQRNKGNFPGRFSGRQFSNSRSEMNVSTLELGDSALYLCASSARGGAGYGYTFGSGTRLTVV.